The sequence of this T cell receptor (beta chain) was determined in a study of T cells in Graves' hyperthyroidism and ophthalmopathy. The overall study: Peripheral blood was obtained at initial diagnosis, preceding any treatment.

The CDR3 is made up of 15 amino acids. Between the trimmed V and J ends, which lost 3 bases and 7 bases, there was a span of 19 bases. The germline gives CDR1 DFQATT, CDR2 SNEGSKA (reference sequence). The source material, RNA transcripts, was used to amplify TCR beta CDR3 regions. Initially, a first-round RT-PCR of the TCR CDR3 employed the HTBI primer set. TCRdb analysed the multiplex PCR reads with MiXCR anew, one entry per CDR3 protein. This table has fewer than 750,000 distinct CDR3 sequences, roughly 15% appearing once. Extraction of PBMCs used 10 ml of fresh peripheral blood. This clonotype appeared many times.

The receptor was derived from a woman aged 45-60 years with Graves' ophthalmopathy. This sequence joins TRBV20-1 and TRBJ2-1; D tentatively reads TRBD1 or TRBD2 (5 bases each). The specimen was blood. Here the CDR3 reads CSASATGTGWNEQFF. The CDR3, as DNA: TGCAGTGCTAGTGCTACCGGGACGGGCTGGAATGAGCAGTTCTTC.